The next 6 T cell receptor beta chains were all read from a single sample in a study of prognosis after radiotherapy for stage I lung cancer (dated by TCRdb to about 2021). Sequencing took place on an Illumina HiSeq 3000. Two rounds of multiplex PCR on genomic DNA were used to amplify the TCR beta CDR3 region. The first PCR round used primers specific to each TRBV and TRBJ gene, and the primer sequences were filed in Chinese patent CN105087789A. TCRdb trimmed public reads at Q25 via fastp, called clones via MiXCR and kept in-frame beta chains. CDR3 protein sequences are deduplicated, and each keeps its most common genes and DNA. This sample has 30,000 to 40,000 distinct CDR3 sequences in its table, and around 30% of those were observed once. Clones ranked in the top ten supply 27% of the sample. The sample here was PBMCs, taken before or after stereotactic body radiation therapy (not recorded which). These receptors originate from a donor aged 50 or older with non-small cell lung cancer.

In its sample, this clonotype was seen once. The chain combines TRBV12-3 or TRBV12-4 with TRBJ1-6; maybe TRBD1 (6 bases). The CDR3 runs 14 residues. The V gene lost 6 bases and the J gene lost 4 bases, with 10 bases spanning the gap. CDR3 in amino acids: CASRRGQYNSPLHF. Here the CDR3 DNA reads TGTGCCAGCAGGAGAGGACAGTATAATTCACCCCTCCACTTT.

This chain joins TRBV2 and TRBJ1-1; TRBD1 might be the D (5 bases). The CDR3 length is 12 residues. The germline CDR1 and CDR2 sequences are SNHLY and FYNNEI. The V end lost 9 bases, the J end lost 4 bases, and 12 bases lay between the germline ends. The CDR3 sequence is CASIRGGTEAFF. CDR3 nucleotide sequence: TGTGCCAGTATACGGGGGGGCACTGAAGCTTTCTTT.

The genes are TRBV6-1 and TRBJ1-1, with TRBD1 identical over 9 bases. The V segment lost 11 bases and the J segment 6 bases; nucleotides outside the gene matches: 22. The CDR3 has 17 residues. Germline CDR1 and CDR2: MNHNS and SASEGT. CDR3 DNA: TGTGCCTTGGGGGGCAAGGGACAGGGCCAGCGGAGCGCTGAAGCTTTCTTT. Translation gives CALGGKGQGQRSAEAFF.

The rearrangement links TRBV7-2 to TRBJ1-1; unclear D gene. V was trimmed by 1 base and J by 0 bases, leaving 9 bases between them. CDR1 SGHTA and CDR2 FQGNSA come from the germline V gene. This CDR3 contains 15 residues. The CDR3: CASSLVHPLNTEAFF. As DNA, the CDR3 is TGTGCCAGCAGCTTAGTGCACCCCCTGAACACTGAAGCTTTCTTT. The whole variable domain, remainder taken from reference TRBV7-2 and TRBJ1-1, is GAGVSQSPSNKVTEKGKDVELRCDPISGHTALYWYRQSLGQGLEFLIYFQGNSAPDKSGLPSDRFSAERTGGSVSTLTIQRTQQEDSAVYLCASSLVHPLNTEAFFGQGTRLTVV.

This clonotype came up many times. The chain uses TRBV7-6 and TRBJ2-5; maybe TRBD1 (6 bases). V shed 1 base and J shed 5 bases, with 11 bases lying between them. The CDR3 consists of 14 residues. Per germline, CDR1 SGHVS and CDR2 FNYEAQ. The CDR3 here is CASSLGRGRETQYF. In DNA, the CDR3 is TGTGCCAGCAGCTTAGGCAGGGGACGGGAGACCCAGTACTTC.

Comment on this clonotype: A far bigger clonotype differs at one base, so this is likely a read error. The chain is built from TRBV6-2 or TRBV6-3 and TRBJ1-1; D uncertain. The CDR3 is made up of 15 amino acids. Germline-derived CDR1 and CDR2 are MNHEY and SVGEGT. The CDR3 sequence is CASREAAFGNTEDFF. CDR3 sequence (DNA): TGTGCCAGCAGGGAGGCAGCCTTCGGAAACACTGAAGATTTCTTT.